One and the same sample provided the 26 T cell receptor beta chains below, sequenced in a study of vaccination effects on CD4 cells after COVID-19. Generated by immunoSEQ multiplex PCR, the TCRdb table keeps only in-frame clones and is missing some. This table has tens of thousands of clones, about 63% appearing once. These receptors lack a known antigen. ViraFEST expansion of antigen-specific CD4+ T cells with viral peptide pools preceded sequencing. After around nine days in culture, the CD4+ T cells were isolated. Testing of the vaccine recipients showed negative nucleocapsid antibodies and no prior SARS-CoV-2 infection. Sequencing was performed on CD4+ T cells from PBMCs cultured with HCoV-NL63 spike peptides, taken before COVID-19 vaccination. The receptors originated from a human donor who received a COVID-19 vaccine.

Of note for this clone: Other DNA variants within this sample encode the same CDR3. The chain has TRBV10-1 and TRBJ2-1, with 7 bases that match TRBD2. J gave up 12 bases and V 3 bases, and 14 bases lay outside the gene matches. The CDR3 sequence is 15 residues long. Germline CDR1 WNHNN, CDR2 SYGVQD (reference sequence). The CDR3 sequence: CASSEYRLALLMQFF. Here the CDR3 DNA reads TGCGCCAGCAGTGAATATCGACTAGCCCTACTAATGCAGTTCTTC.

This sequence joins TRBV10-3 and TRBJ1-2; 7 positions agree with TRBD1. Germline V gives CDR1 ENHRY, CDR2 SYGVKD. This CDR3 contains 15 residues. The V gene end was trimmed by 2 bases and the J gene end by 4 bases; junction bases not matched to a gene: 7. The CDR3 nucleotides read TGTGCCATCAGTGAGCTTGCAGGGGGTATCTATGGCTACACCTTC. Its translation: CAISELAGGIYGYTF.

The CDR3 DNA reads TGCGCCAGCAACCTGGACAGCGTTACCGGGGAGCTGTTTTTT. Amino acids: CASNLDSVTGELFF. The genes are TRBV5-1 and TRBJ2-2; tentative D call: TRBD1 (6 bases). This CDR3 is built from 14 residues. The V end lost 6 bases, the J end lost 5 bases, and 14 bases lay between the germline ends. Germline V CDR1 and CDR2: SGHRS, YFSETQ.

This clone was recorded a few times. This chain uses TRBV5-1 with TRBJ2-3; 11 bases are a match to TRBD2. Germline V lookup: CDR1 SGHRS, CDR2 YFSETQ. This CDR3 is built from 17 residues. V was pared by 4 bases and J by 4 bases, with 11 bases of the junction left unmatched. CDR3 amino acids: CASSIGTATSGADTQYF. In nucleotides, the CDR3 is TGCGCCAGCAGCATAGGGACAGCGACTAGCGGGGCAGATACGCAGTATTTT.

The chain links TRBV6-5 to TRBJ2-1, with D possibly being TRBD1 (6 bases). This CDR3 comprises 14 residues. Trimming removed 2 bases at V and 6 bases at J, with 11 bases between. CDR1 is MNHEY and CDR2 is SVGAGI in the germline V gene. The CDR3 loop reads CASSYTGQLNEQFF. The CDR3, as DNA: TGTGCCAGCAGTTACACCGGACAGCTCAATGAGCAGTTCTTC.

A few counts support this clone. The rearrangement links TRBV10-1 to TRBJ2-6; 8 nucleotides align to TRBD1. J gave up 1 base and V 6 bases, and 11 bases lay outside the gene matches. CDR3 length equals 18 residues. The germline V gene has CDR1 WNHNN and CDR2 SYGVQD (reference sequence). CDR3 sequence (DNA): TGCGCCAGCAGACGACAGGGGACTCCCAGGTCTGGGGCCAACGTCCTGACTTTC. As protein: CASRRQGTPRSGANVLTF.

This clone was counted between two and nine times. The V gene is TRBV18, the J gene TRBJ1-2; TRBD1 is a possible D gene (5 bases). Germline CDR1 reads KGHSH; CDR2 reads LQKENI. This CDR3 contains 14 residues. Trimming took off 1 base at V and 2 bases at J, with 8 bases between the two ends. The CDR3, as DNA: TGTGCCAGCTCACCACAGGGGAGGAACTATGGCTACACCTTC. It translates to CASSPQGRNYGYTF.

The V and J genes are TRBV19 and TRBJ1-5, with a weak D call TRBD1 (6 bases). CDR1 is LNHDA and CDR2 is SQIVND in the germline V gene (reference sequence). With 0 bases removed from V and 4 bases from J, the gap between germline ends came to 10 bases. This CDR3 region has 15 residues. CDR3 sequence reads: CASSIDEQGNQPQHF. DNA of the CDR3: TGTGCCAGTAGTATAGACGAACAGGGAAATCAGCCCCAGCATTTT.

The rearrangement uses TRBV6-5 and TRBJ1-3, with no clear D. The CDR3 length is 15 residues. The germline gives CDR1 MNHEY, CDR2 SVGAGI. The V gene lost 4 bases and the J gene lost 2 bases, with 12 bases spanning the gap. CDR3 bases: TGTGCCAGCAGTTCAGCGATAACCGCTGGAAACACCATATATTTT. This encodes CASSSAITAGNTIYF.

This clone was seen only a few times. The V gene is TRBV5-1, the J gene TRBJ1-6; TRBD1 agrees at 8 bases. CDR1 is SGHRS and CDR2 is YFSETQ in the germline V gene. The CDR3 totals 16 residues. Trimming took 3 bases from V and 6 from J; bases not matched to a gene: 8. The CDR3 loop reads CASSSSTGEGNSPLHF. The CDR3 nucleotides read TGCGCCAGCAGCTCCTCGACAGGGGAGGGTAATTCACCCCTCCACTTT.

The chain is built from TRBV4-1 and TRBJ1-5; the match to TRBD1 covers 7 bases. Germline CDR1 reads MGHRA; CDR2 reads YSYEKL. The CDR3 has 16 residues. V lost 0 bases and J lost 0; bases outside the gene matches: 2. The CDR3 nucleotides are TGCGCCAGCAGCCAAGAGAGACAGGGTAGCAATCAGCCCCAGCATTTT. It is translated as CASSQERQGSNQPQHF.

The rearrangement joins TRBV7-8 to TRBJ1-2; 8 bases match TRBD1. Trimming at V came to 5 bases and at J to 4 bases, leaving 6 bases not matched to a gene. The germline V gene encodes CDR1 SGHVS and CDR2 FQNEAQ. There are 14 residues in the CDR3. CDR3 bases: TGTGCCAGCAGCCCAAGACAGGGGACCTATGGCTACACCTTC. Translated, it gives CASSPRQGTYGYTF.

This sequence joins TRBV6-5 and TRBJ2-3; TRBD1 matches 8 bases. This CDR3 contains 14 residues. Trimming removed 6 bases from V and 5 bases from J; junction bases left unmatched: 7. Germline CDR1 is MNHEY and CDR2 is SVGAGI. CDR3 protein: CASRTGEAGDTQYF. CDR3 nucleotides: TGTGCCAGCAGGACAGGGGAGGCTGGAGATACGCAGTATTTT.

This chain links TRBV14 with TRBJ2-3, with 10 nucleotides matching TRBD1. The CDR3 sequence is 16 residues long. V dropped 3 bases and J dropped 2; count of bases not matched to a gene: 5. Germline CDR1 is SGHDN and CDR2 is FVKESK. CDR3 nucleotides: TGTGCCAGCAGCCAGGGACAGGGGAGAACCACAGATACGCAGTATTTT. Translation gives CASSQGQGRTTDTQYF.

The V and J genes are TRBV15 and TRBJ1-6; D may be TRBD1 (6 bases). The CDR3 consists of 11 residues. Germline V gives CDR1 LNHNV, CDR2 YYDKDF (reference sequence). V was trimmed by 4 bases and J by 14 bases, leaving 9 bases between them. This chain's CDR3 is CATSKQGTLHF. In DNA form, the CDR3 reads TGTGCCACCAGCAAACAGGGTACCCTCCACTTT.

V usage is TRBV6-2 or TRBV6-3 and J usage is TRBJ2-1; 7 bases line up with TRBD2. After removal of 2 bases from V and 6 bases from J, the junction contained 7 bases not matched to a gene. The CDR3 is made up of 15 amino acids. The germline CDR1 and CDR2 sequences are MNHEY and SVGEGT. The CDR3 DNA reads TGTGCCAGCAGTTACGGGGGGAGGGACCTCAATGAGCAGTTCTTC. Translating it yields CASSYGGRDLNEQFF.

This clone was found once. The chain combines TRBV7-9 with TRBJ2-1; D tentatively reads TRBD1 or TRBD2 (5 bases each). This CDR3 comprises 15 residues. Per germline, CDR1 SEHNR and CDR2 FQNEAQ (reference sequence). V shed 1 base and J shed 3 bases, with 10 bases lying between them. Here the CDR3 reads CASSLGGTFYNEQFF. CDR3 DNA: TGTGCCAGCAGCTTAGGAGGGACCTTCTACAATGAGCAGTTCTTC.

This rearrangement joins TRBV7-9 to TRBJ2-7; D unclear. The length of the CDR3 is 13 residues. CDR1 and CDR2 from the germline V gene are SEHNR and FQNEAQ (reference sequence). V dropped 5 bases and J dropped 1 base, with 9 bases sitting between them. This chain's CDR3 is CASSAVWSYEQYF. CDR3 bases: TGTGCCAGCAGCGCCGTTTGGTCCTACGAGCAGTACTTC.

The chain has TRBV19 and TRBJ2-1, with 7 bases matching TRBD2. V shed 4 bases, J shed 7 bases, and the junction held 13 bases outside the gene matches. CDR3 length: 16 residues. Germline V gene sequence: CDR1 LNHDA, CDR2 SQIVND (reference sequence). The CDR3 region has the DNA TGTGCCAGTAGTACGGAGGGGACTCCCGGGGGGAATGAGCAGTTCTTC. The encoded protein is CASSTEGTPGGNEQFF.

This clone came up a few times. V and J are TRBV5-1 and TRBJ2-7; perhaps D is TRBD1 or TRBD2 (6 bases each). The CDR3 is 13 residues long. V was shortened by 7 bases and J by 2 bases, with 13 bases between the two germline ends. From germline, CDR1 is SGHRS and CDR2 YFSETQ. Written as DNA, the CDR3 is TGCGCCAGCGGGGGGCAGTCAACCTACGAGCAGTACTTC. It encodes CASGGQSTYEQYF.

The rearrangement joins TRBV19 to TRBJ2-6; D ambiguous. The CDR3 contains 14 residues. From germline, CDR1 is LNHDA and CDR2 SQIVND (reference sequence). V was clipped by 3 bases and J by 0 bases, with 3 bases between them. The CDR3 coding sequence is TGTGCCAGTAGTATGGGCTCTGGGGCCAACGTCCTGACTTTC. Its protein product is CASSMGSGANVLTF. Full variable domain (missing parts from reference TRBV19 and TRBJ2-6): DGGITQSPKYLFRKEGQNVTLSCEQNLNHDAMYWYRQDPGQGLRLIYYSQIVNDFQKGDIAEGYSVSREKKESFPLTVTSAQKNPTAFYLCASSMGSGANVLTFGAGSRLTVL.

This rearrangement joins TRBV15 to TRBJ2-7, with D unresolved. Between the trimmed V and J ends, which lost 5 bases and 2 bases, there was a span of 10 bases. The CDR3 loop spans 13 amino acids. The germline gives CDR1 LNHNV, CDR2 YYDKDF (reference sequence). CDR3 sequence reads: CATSLSGTYEQYF. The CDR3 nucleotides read TGTGCCACCAGCCTGAGTGGGACCTACGAGCAGTACTTC.

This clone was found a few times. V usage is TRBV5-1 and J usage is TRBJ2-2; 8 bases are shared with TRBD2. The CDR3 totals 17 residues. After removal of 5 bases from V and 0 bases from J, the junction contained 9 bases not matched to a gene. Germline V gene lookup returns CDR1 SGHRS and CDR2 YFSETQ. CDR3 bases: TGCGCCAGCAGTCCGAGGCCGGGACTAGCGAACACCGGGGAGCTGTTTTTT. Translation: CASSPRPGLANTGELFF.

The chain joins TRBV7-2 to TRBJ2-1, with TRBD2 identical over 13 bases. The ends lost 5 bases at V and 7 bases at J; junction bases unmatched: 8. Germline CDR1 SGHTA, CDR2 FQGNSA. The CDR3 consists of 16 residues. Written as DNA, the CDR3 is TGTGCCAGCAGCCCTCCGGGACTAGCGGGAAAGAATGAGCAGTTCTTC. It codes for CASSPPGLAGKNEQFF.

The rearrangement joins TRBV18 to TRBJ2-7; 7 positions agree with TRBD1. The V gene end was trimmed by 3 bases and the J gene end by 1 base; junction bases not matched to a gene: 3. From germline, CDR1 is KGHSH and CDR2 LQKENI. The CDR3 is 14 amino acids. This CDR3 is CASSPGQTSYEQYF. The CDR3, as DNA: TGTGCCAGCTCACCGGGACAGACTTCCTACGAGCAGTACTTC.

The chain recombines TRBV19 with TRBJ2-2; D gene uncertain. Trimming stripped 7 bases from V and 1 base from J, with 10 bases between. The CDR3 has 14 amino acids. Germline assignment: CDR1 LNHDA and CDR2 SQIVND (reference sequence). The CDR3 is CASTSNRNTGELFF. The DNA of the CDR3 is TGTGCCAGTACATCAAACCGGAACACCGGGGAGCTGTTTTTT. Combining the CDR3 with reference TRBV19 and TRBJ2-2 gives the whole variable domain DGGITQSPKYLFRKEGQNVTLSCEQNLNHDAMYWYRQDPGQGLRLIYYSQIVNDFQKGDIAEGYSVSREKKESFPLTVTSAQKNPTAFYLCASTSNRNTGELFFGEGSRLTVL.